A single sample gave rise to the 26 T cell receptor beta chains below, sequenced in a study of memory CD4+ T cells and cytomegalovirus serostatus (dated by TCRdb to between 2018 and 2021). Single viable CD3+CD4+CD8-CD45RO+ cells were sorted as memory CD4+ T cells on a FACSAria II. The library was produced with the immunoSEQ multiplex PCR assay. This immuneACCESS table, as held by TCRdb, lists in-frame sequences with V and J called but not all clones. Of the missing ones, under half trace to an unresolved V gene in checked studies; the others have no known cause. The sample table contains 46,000 or so clones; only one count was recorded for 75% to 85% of them. Approximately 0.96% of the sample belongs to the ten largest clones. The source material was memory CD4+ T cells from blood. The receptors derive from an adult in good health and CMV-seronegative.

The chain carries TRBV2 and TRBJ2-3; weak D call: TRBD1 (7 bases). Per the germline V gene, CDR1 is SNHLY and CDR2 is FYNNEI. Trimming took 7 bases from V and 4 from J, leaving 12 bases between them. This CDR3 is 13 amino acids long. The CDR3 region is CASKGRGADTQYF. CDR3 sequence (DNA): TGTGCCAGCAAGGGCAGGGGGGCAGATACGCAGTATTTT.

The V gene is TRBV29-1, the J gene TRBJ2-1, with a tentative D call TRBD2 (6 bases). V was cut by 7 bases and J by 7 bases, with 20 bases left in between. CDR3 size: 14 residues. CDR1 is SQVTM and CDR2 is ANQGSEA in the germline V gene. CDR3 loop: CSAADTGVANEQFF. CDR3 in DNA: TGCAGCGCCGCGGACACGGGAGTGGCGAATGAGCAGTTCTTC.

The gene calls are TRBV6-1 and TRBJ2-7, with D perhaps assigned TRBD1 or TRBD2 (5 bases each). This CDR3 contains 13 residues. Trimming removed 7 bases at V and 2 bases at J, with 12 bases between. Per the germline V gene, CDR1 is MNHNS and CDR2 is SASEGT. CDR3 sequence (DNA): TGTGCCAGCATGGGGGTAACGACCTACGAGCAGTACTTC. Translated, it gives CASMGVTTYEQYF.

The V and J genes are TRBV11-1 and TRBJ1-1; D is undetermined. The germline CDR1 and CDR2 sequences are SGHAT and FQDESV (reference sequence). Trimming took off 2 bases at V and 0 bases at J, with 13 bases between the two ends. The CDR3 totals 16 residues. The CDR3 loop reads CASSLPRASLNTEAFF. DNA of the CDR3: TGTGCCAGCAGCTTACCTCGCGCCAGCTTGAACACTGAAGCTTTCTTT.

V is TRBV11-3 and J is TRBJ1-1; the D is unclear. V was shortened by 1 base and J by 1 base, with 19 bases between the two germline ends. The CDR3 length is 18 residues. Per germline, CDR1 SGHNT and CDR2 YENEEA. The CDR3 here is CASSLACRRPGRNTEAFF. Here the CDR3 DNA reads TGTGCCAGCAGCTTAGCGTGTCGTCGCCCGGGTAGGAACACTGAAGCTTTCTTT. Complete variable domain (other parts from reference TRBV11-3 and TRBJ1-1): EAGVVQSPRYKIIEKKQPVAFWCNPISGHNTLYWYLQNLGQGPELLIRYENEEAVDDSQLPKDRFSAERLKGVDSTLKIQPAELGDSAVYLCASSLACRRPGRNTEAFFGQGTRLTVV.

The chain is built from TRBV10-3 and TRBJ2-1; 8 bases align to TRBD1. V was pared by 2 bases and J by 10 bases, with 13 bases of the junction left unmatched. There are 16 residues in the CDR3. Germline CDR1 reads ENHRY; CDR2 reads SYGVKD. The CDR3: CAISEAERTGRQEQFF. In nucleotides, the CDR3 is TGTGCCATCAGTGAGGCGGAAAGGACAGGGCGGCAAGAGCAGTTCTTC.

V and J are TRBV4-1 and TRBJ1-5, with D hard to call. Trimming shortened V by 3 bases and J by 3 bases, and 15 bases separated the two germline ends. This CDR3 comprises 16 residues. CDR1 is MGHRA and CDR2 is YSYEKL in the germline V gene. The CDR3 coding sequence is TGCGCCAGCAGCCACCTCGTAGGGCCTTTCAATCAGCCCCAGCATTTT. Encoded protein: CASSHLVGPFNQPQHF.

This chain links TRBV6-4 with TRBJ1-5; the D is unclear. CDR1 and CDR2 (germline): MRHNA, SNTAGT. V was trimmed by 2 bases and J by 1 base, leaving 9 bases between them. The CDR3 totals 15 residues. CDR3 bases: TGTGCCAGCAGTGACAGGGCGGTCAGCAATCAGCCCCAGCATTTT. As protein: CASSDRAVSNQPQHF.

V and J are TRBV29-1 and TRBJ2-7; 7 nucleotides agree with TRBD2. Germline lookup yields CDR1 SQVTM and CDR2 ANQGSEA. This CDR3 has 11 residues. Trimming at V came to 6 bases and at J to 4 bases, leaving 3 bases not matched to a gene. The CDR3 sequence: CSVTGGYEQYF. CDR3 bases: TGCAGCGTCACGGGGGGATACGAGCAGTACTTC.

This clone occurred once. The chain joins TRBV30 to TRBJ1-6, with TRBD1 matching over 7 bases. The CDR3 loop spans 13 amino acids. Germline V gene data show CDR1 as GTSNPN and CDR2 as SVGIG (reference sequence). Unmatched junction bases numbered 5, after V lost 4 bases and J lost 8 bases. CDR3 DNA: TGTGCCTGGACACAGGGGTTTGATTCACCCCTCCACTTT. Amino acids: CAWTQGFDSPLHF.

This sequence joins TRBV2 and TRBJ2-3; TRBD1 matches 8 bases. The V gene's germline CDR1 is SNHLY and CDR2 FYNNEI. The J segment lost 6 bases and the V segment lost 6 bases, leaving 11 bases of the junction unmatched. The CDR3 consists of 15 residues. The CDR3 coding sequence is TGTGCCAGCAGACCGGACAGGGTCGGATGGGATACGCAGTATTTT. Translating it yields CASRPDRVGWDTQYF. The complete variable domain, with remaining parts taken from reference TRBV2 and TRBJ2-3, reads EPEVTQTPSHQVTQMGQEVILRCVPISNHLYFYWYRQILGQKVEFLVSFYNNEISEKSEIFDDQFSVERPDGSNFTLKIRSTKLEDSAMYFCASRPDRVGWDTQYFGPGTRLTVL.

The CDR3, as DNA: TGTGCCAGCAGCGGGGACGCCTCCGTGGTAGATTCACCCCTCCACTTT. Its protein is CASSGDASVVDSPLHF. This chain joins TRBV9 and TRBJ1-6; a weak D match, TRBD1 (5 bases). This CDR3 has 16 amino acids. Trimming took off 3 bases at V and 8 bases at J, with 18 bases between the two ends. Germline values: CDR1 SGDLS, CDR2 YYNGEE.

This clone came up a few times. This chain joins TRBV10-1 and TRBJ1-2; D is unresolved. The V end lost 0 bases, the J end lost 3 bases, and 14 bases lay between the germline ends. The germline V gene encodes CDR1 WNHNN and CDR2 SYGVQD (reference sequence). The CDR3 totals 16 residues. The CDR3 loop reads CASSESGRGSHYGYTF. DNA for the CDR3: TGCGCCAGCAGTGAGTCAGGGAGAGGGTCACACTATGGCTACACCTTC.

The chain carries TRBV15 and TRBJ1-1, with unresolved D. The germline CDR1 and CDR2 sequences are LNHNV and YYDKDF (reference sequence). The CDR3 extends over 12 amino acids. Trimming stripped 0 bases from V and 8 bases from J, with 7 bases between. CDR3 nucleotide sequence: TGTGCCACCAGCAGAGAATGGAACGAAGCTTTCTTT. Protein product: CATSREWNEAFF.

This chain connects TRBV19 to TRBJ2-1; 10 bases line up with TRBD2. The CDR3 totals 17 residues. The ends lost 1 base at V and 4 bases at J; junction bases unmatched: 7. Germline CDR1 is LNHDA and CDR2 is SQIVND (reference sequence). CDR3 in amino acids: CASSIGGLAGDYNEQFF. The CDR3 region has the DNA TGTGCCAGTAGTATAGGGGGGCTAGCGGGGGATTACAATGAGCAGTTCTTC.

V usage is TRBV28 and J usage is TRBJ2-6; 8 nucleotides line up with TRBD1. V lost 6 bases and J lost 2; bases outside the gene matches: 6. CDR1 and CDR2 from the germline V gene are MDHEN and SYDVKM. The CDR3 consists of 16 residues. CDR3 nucleotide sequence: TGTGCCAGCAGAGCAGGGGGCGGGACTGGGGCCAACGTCCTGACTTTC. It is translated as CASRAGGGTGANVLTF.

This sequence joins TRBV4-3 and TRBJ2-3; 11 nucleotides align to TRBD2. J was trimmed by 2 bases and V by 4 bases; bases with no gene match: 8. CDR3 length: 17 amino acids. Germline V gene lookup returns CDR1 LGHNA and CDR2 YSLEER. The CDR3 loop reads CASSRLLAGALTDTQYF. DNA for the CDR3: TGCGCCAGCAGCCGTCTACTAGCGGGGGCCCTCACAGATACGCAGTATTTT.

The V gene is TRBV7-3, the J gene TRBJ1-6; TRBD1 matches 7 bases. From germline, CDR1 is SGHTA and CDR2 FQGTGA. V lost 4 bases and J lost 6; bases outside the gene matches: 6. CDR3 size: 15 residues. The CDR3: CASSSGGVTNSPLHF. The CDR3 region has the DNA TGTGCCAGCAGCTCAGGGGGGGTAACTAATTCACCCCTCCACTTT.

This rearrangement joins TRBV28 to TRBJ1-2; D is ambiguous. The CDR3 has 12 amino acids. V was pared by 5 bases and J by 8 bases, with 12 bases between. CDR1 and CDR2 from the germline V gene are MDHEN and SYDVKM. Here the CDR3 DNA reads TGTGCCAGCAGTCTGGGGTCCTTGGGCTACACCTTC. Protein product: CASSLGSLGYTF.

V and J are TRBV11-2 and TRBJ2-1; the match to TRBD1 covers 10 bases. V was pared by 0 bases and J by 6 bases, with 2 bases of the junction left unmatched. CDR3 length: 15 residues. Germline-derived CDR1 and CDR2 are SGHAT and FQNNGV. The CDR3 here is CASSLDGTGVNEQFF. CDR3 coding DNA: TGTGCCAGCAGCTTAGACGGGACAGGGGTCAATGAGCAGTTCTTC.

This sequence joins TRBV28 and TRBJ1-6, with a possible D match to TRBD1 (5 bases). The CDR3 is made up of 14 amino acids. CDR1 and CDR2 (germline): MDHEN, SYDVKM. V was cut by 5 bases and J by 6 bases, with 11 bases left in between. The CDR3: CASSQGRGNSPLHF. The CDR3 DNA sequence: TGTGCCAGCAGTCAGGGACGGGGTAATTCACCCCTCCACTTT. The complete variable domain, with remaining parts taken from reference TRBV28 and TRBJ1-6, reads DVKVTQSSRYLVKRTGEKVFLECVQDMDHENMFWYRQDPGLGLRLIYFSYDVKMKEKGDIPEGYSVSREKKERFSLILESASTNQTSMYLCASSQGRGNSPLHFGNGTRLTVT.

The chain employs TRBV19 and TRBJ2-4; 7 bases align to TRBD2. The ends lost 6 bases at V and 6 bases at J; junction bases unmatched: 5. The CDR3 has 13 residues. Germline CDR1 reads LNHDA; CDR2 reads SQIVND (reference sequence). DNA for the CDR3: TGTGCCAGTAGACCGGGAGGTATAAACATTCAGTACTTC. Translation gives CASRPGGINIQYF. Supplemented by reference TRBV19 and TRBJ2-4, the full variable domain reads DGGITQSPKYLFRKEGQNVTLSCEQNLNHDAMYWYRQDPGQGLRLIYYSQIVNDFQKGDIAEGYSVSREKKESFPLTVTSAQKNPTAFYLCASRPGGINIQYFGAGTRLSVL.

The chain has TRBV30 and TRBJ2-7; D gene uncertain. The CDR3 has 12 residues. Germline V lookup: CDR1 GTSNPN, CDR2 SVGIG (reference sequence). The V gene lost 3 bases and the J gene lost 3 bases, with 9 bases spanning the gap. Here the CDR3 DNA reads TGTGCCTGGAGCGGAAACCTCTACGAGCAGTACTTC. This translates into CAWSGNLYEQYF.

The chain employs TRBV10-3 and TRBJ2-3; the D gene is possibly TRBD1 (5 bases). The CDR3 runs to 14 residues. Trimming took 2 bases from V and 5 from J, leaving 11 bases between them. Per the germline V gene, CDR1 is ENHRY and CDR2 is SYGVKD. This chain's CDR3 is CAISERQGIDTQYF. DNA of the CDR3: TGTGCCATCAGTGAGAGGCAGGGCATAGATACGCAGTATTTT.

This clone counts as medium-sized (0.01 to 0.1%). The chain uses TRBV5-6 and TRBJ1-2; 9 nucleotides match TRBD1. V lost 4 bases, J lost 4 bases, and 5 bases stayed unmatched. The CDR3 is made up of 14 amino acids. CDR1 SGHDT and CDR2 YYEEEE come from the germline V gene. The CDR3 coding sequence is TGTGCCAGCAGCCCCGAGGACAGGGGCTATGGCTACACCTTC. Residues: CASSPEDRGYGYTF. Drawing the rest from reference TRBV5-6 and TRBJ1-2, the complete variable domain is DAGVTQSPTHLIKTRGQQVTLRCSPKSGHDTVSWYQQALGQGPQFIFQYYEEEERQRGNFPDRFSGHQFPNYSSELNVNALLLGDSALYLCASSPEDRGYGYTFGSGTRLTVV.

The J gene is TRBJ2-7, the V gene TRBV6-6, with unresolved D. CDR3 size: 16 residues. The germline V gene has CDR1 MNHNY and CDR2 SVGAGI (reference sequence). The V end was cut by 2 bases, the J end by 0 bases, with 14 bases between. DNA for the CDR3: TGTGCCAGCAGTTACGTCAAGTGGGGTAGCTCCTACGAGCAGTACTTC. It is translated as CASSYVKWGSSYEQYF.